This TCR beta chain comes out of a study of blood T cell repertoires in COVID-19. Study as a whole: Collection of acute and convalescent COVID-19 samples took place in the United States, Italy and Spain. PBMCs, B-cell-depleted T cells, or T cells provided the cDNA or gDNA that made up the material.

The CDR3 totals 11 residues. Trimming shortened V by 6 bases and J by 4 bases, and 6 bases separated the two germline ends. Germline V gene lookup returns CDR1 SGHDN and CDR2 FVKESK. Turning to this clone: The identical CDR3 is also encoded by other nucleotide sequences in the sample.

In the study's own analysis: The authors estimated nucleated cell counts from reference gene primer amplification. TCRdb keeps only in-frame clones here, not all; method: immunoSEQ multiplex PCR. Clonal size and the V and J genes are those of that table, whereas D and trimming came from the DNA. Of 100,000 to 150,000 clones in the sample, roughly four fifths are singletons; the top ten hold 9% to 14%. What was sequenced was peripheral blood. The source is a human donor in a cohort sampled during active COVID-19. The V call is TRBV14, the J call TRBJ2-5, with TRBD2 as a possible D gene (5 bases). CDR3 sequence (DNA): TGTGCCAGCAGGAGGGCAGAGACCCAGTACTTC. Its protein product is CASRRAETQYF.